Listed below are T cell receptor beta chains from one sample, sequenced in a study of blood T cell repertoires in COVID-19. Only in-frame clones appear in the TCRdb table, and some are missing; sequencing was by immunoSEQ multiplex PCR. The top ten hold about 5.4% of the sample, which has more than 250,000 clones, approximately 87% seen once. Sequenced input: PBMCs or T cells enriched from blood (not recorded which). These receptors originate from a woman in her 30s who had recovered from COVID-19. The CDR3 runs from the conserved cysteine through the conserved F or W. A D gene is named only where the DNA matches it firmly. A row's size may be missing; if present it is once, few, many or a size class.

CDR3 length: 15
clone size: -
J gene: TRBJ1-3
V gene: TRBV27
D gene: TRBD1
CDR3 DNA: TGTGCCAGCAGGAGGACAGGGGAGGGAGGAAACACCATATATTTT
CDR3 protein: CASRRTGEGGNTIYF

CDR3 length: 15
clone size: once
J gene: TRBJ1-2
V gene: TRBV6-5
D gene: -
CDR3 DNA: TGTGCCAGCAGTTACTCAACGGGAGGGGCTCCTGGCTACACCTTC
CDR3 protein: CASSYSTGGAPGYTF

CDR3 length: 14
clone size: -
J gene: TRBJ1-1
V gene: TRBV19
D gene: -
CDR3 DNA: TGTGCCAGTAGTATAGATTACAGGGTAACTGAAGCTTTCTTT
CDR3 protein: CASSIDYRVTEAFF

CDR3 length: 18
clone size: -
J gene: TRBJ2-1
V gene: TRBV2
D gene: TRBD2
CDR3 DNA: TGTGCCAGCAGGGGACTAGCGGGGGGTCAGGGCTCCTACAATGAGCAGTTCTTC
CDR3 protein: CASRGLAGGQGSYNEQFF

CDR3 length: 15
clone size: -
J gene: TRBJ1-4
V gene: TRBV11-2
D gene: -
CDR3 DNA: TGTGCCAGCAGCTTCACGGCGGGGGAGTATGAAAAACTGTTTTTT
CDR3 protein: CASSFTAGEYEKLFF

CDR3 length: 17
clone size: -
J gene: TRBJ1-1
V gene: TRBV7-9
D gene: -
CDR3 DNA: TGTGCCAGCAGCCTGGGGTCGGGGGAGATCGGGAACACTGAAGCTTTCTTT
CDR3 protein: CASSLGSGEIGNTEAFF

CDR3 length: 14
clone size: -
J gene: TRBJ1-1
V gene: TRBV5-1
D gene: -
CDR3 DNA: TGCGCCAGCAGCCGGGACATAATGAACACTGAAGCTTTCTTT
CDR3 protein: CASSRDIMNTEAFF

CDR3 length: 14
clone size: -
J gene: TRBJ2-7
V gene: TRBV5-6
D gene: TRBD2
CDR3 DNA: TGTGCCAGCTCTGCGGGGGGGTCTCGCTACGAGCAGTACTTC
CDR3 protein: CASSAGGSRYEQYF

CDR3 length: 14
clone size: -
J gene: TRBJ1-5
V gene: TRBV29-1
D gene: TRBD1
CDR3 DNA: TGCAGCGTGGGGACAGGGGTCCGCAATCAGCCCCAGCATTTT
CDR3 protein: CSVGTGVRNQPQHF

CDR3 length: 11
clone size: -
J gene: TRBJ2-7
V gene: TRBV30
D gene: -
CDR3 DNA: TGTGCCTGGAGTTGGGGCTCCGAGCAGTACTTC
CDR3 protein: CAWSWGSEQYF

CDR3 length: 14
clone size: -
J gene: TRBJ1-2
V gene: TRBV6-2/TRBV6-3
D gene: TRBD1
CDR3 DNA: TGTGCCAGCAGTGGACAGGGGGCGAACTATGGCTACACCTTC
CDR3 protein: CASSGQGANYGYTF

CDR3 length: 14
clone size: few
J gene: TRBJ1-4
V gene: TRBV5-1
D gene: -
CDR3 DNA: TGCGCCAGCAGCTTGGAAGGGGTTGGGGAAAAACTGTTTTTT
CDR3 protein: CASSLEGVGEKLFF

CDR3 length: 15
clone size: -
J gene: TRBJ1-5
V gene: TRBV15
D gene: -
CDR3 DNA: TGTGCCACCAGCAGAGACAGGGGCACCAATCAGCCCCAGCATTTT
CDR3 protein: CATSRDRGTNQPQHF

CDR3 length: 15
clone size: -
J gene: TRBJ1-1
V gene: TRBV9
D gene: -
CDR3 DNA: TGTGCCAGCAGCGTATTGGGAGGCCCGAACACTGAAGCTTTCTTT
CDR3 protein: CASSVLGGPNTEAFF

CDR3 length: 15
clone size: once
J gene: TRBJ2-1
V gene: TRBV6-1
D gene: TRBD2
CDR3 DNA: TGTGCCAGCAGTGAATCCAGCGGGGGGGGTAATGAGCAGTTCTTC
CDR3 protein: CASSESSGGGNEQFF

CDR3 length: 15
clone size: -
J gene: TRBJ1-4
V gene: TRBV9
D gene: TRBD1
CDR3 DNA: TGTGCCAGCAGCCGTAATGGACAGGGTAATGAAAAACTGTTTTTT
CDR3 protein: CASSRNGQGNEKLFF

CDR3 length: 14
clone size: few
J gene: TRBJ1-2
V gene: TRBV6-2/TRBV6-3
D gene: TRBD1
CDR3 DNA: TGTGCCAGCAGTTACCACGGGACAGTCTATGGCTACACCTTC
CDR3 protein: CASSYHGTVYGYTF

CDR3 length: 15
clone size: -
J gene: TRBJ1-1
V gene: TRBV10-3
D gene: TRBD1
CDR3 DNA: TGTGCCATCAGTCTGACAGGGTCCGTGAACACTGAAGCTTTCTTT
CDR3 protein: CAISLTGSVNTEAFF

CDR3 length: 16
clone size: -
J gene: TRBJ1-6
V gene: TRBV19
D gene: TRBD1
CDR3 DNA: TGTGCCAGTAGTACCCAGGGGACAGCCTATAATTCACCCCTCCACTTT
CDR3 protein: CASSTQGTAYNSPLHF

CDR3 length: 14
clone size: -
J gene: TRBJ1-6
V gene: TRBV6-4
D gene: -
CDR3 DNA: TGTGCCAGCAGTCAGGACGGTAGGGGTTCACCCCTCCACTTT
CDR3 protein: CASSQDGRGSPLHF

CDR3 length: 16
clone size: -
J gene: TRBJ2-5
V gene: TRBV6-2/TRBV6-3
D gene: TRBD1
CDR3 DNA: TGTGCCAGCAGTCCAGGGGGGACAGGGGGTTTTGAGACCCAGTACTTC
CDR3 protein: CASSPGGTGGFETQYF

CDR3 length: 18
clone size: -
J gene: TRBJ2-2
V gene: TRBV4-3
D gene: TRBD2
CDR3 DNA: TGCGCCAGCAGCCAAGATATAGCGGGGGGTCAGAACACCGGGGAGCTGTTTTTT
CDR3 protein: CASSQDIAGGQNTGELFF

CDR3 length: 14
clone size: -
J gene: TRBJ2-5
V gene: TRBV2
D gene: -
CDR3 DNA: TGTGCCAGCTCTAAAGGGGCAGTCCAAGAGACCCAGTACTTC
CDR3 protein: CASSKGAVQETQYF

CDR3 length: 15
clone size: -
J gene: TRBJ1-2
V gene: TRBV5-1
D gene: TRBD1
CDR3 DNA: TGCGCCAGCAGCTTGGTGGGAGACGGGACAGAAGGCTACACCTTC
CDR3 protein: CASSLVGDGTEGYTF

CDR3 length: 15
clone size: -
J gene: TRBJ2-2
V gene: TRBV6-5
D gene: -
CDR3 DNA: TGTGCCAGCAGTTCCTTCAACAGACGAGCCGGGGAGCTGTTTTTT
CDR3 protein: CASSSFNRRAGELFF

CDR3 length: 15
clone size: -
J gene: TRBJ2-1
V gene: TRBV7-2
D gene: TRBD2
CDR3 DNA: TGTGCCAGCAGCTTAGGGACTAGCGGGAGGAATGAGCAGTTCTTC
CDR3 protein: CASSLGTSGRNEQFF

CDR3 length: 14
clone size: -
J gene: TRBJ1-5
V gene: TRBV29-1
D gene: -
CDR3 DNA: TGCAGCGTTGGGCTGGGGGGATCCGTGCAGCCCCAGCATTTT
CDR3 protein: CSVGLGGSVQPQHF

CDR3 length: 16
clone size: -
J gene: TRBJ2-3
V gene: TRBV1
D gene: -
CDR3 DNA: TGCACCAGCAGCCAAAAGCGGGGGACAAACACAGATACGCAGTATTTT
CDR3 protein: CTSSQKRGTNTDTQYF

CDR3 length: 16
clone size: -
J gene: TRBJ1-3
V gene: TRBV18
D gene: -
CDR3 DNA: TGTGCCAGCTCACAGGCCCTGAGGGAAGGAACGAACACCATATATTTT
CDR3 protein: CASSQALREGTNTIYF

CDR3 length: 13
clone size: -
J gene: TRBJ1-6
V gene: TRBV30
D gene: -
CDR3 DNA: TGTGCCTGGAGTTACAGGGATAATTCACCCCTCCACTTT
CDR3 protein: CAWSYRDNSPLHF

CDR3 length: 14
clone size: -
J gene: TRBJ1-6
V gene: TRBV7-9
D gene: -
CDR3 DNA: TGTGCCAGCAGCTTGGAACAGTATAATTCACCCCTCCACTTT
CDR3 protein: CASSLEQYNSPLHF

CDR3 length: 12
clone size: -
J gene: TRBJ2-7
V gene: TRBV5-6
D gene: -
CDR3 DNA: TGTGCCAGCAGCTTGCTAACCTACGAGCAGTACTTC
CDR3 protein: CASSLLTYEQYF

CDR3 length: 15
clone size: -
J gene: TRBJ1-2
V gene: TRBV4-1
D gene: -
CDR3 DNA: TGCGCCAGCAGCCAAAGTCCCCACGGGAACTATGGCTACACCTTC
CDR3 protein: CASSQSPHGNYGYTF

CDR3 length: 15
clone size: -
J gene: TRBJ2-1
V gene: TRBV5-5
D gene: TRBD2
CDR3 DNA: TGTGCCAGCAGCGCCAGCGGGGGGGCGGGCTATGAGCAGTTCTTC
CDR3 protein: CASSASGGAGYEQFF

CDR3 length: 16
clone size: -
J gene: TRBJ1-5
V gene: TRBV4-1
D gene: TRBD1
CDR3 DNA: TGCGCCAGCAGCCAAGGAGGACAGGGGGCCAATCAGCCCCAGCATTTT
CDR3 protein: CASSQGGQGANQPQHF

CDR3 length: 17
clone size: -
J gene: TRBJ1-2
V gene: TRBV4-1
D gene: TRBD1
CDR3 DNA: TGCGCCAGCAGCCAAGATAGAGAGGGGGCCACTAACTATGGCTACACCTTC
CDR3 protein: CASSQDREGATNYGYTF

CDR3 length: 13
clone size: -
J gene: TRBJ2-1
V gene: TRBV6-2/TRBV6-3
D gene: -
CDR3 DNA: TGTGCCAGCAGTGCGGGCCCGGGGAATGAGCAGTTCTTC
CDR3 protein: CASSAGPGNEQFF

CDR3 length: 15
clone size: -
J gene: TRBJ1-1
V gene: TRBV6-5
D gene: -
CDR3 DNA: TGTGCCAGCAGTTCACAACAGGGATGGGACACTGAAGCTTTCTTT
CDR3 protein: CASSSQQGWDTEAFF

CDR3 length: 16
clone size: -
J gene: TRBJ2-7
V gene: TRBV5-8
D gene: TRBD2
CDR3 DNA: TGTGCCAGCAGCTGGCCGGGGACTAGCGGCACCTACGAGCAGTACTTC
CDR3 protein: CASSWPGTSGTYEQYF

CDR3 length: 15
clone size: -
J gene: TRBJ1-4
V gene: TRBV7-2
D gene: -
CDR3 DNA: TGTGCCAGCAGCTTAGGGGCTGGGGAGAATGAAAAACTGTTTTTT
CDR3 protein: CASSLGAGENEKLFF

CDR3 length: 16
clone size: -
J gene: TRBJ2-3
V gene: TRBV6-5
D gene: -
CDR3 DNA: TGTGCCAGCAGTTATCGCAGGGGGTGGGGGGCAGATACGCAGTATTTT
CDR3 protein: CASSYRRGWGADTQYF

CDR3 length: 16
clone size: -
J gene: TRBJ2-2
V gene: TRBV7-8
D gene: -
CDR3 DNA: TGTGCCAGCAGCCCGCATGGCTTAAGGAACACCGGGGAGCTGTTTTTT
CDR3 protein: CASSPHGLRNTGELFF

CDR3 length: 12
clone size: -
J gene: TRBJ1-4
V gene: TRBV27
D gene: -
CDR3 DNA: TGTGCCAGCAGCCGGGGGAATGAAAAACTGTTTTTT
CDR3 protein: CASSRGNEKLFF

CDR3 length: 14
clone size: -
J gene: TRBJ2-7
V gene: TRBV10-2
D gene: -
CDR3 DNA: TGCGCCAGCAGTGAGTCATGGCAGGCCCTCGAGCAGTACTTC
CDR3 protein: CASSESWQALEQYF

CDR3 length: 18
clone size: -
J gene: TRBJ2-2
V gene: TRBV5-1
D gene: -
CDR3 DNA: TGCGCCAGCAGCTGGGGAGGCGCGTATTGGGCAGGAACCGGGGAGCTGTTTTTT
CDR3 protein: CASSWGGAYWAGTGELFF

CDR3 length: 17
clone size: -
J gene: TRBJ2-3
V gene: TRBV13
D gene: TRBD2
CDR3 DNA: TGTGCCAGCAGCTTAAGGACTAGCGGGGGGAACACAGATACGCAGTATTTT
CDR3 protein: CASSLRTSGGNTDTQYF

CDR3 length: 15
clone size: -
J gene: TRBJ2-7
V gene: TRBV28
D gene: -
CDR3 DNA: TGTGCCAGCAGTTTATGGTCAGGTCCCCCCTACGAGCAGTACTTC
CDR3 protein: CASSLWSGPPYEQYF

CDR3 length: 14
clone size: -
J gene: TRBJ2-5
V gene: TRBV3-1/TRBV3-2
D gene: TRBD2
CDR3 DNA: TGTGCCAGCAGCCAGAGGCGGGGGGCCGGGGCCCAGTACTTC
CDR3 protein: CASSQRRGAGAQYF

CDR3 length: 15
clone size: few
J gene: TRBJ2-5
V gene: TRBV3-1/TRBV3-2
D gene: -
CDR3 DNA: TGTGCCAGCAGCCCTAACCTAGCCCTTTCTGAGACCCAGTACTTC
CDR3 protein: CASSPNLALSETQYF

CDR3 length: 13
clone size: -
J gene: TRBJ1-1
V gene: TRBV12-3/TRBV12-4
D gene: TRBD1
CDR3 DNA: TGTGCCAGCAGACCGACAGGGGACTCTGAAGCTTTCTTT
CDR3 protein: CASRPTGDSEAFF

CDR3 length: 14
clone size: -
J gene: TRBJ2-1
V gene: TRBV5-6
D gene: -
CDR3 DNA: TGTGCCAGCAGCTTGGTGGCAGGGGAGAATGAGCAGTTCTTC
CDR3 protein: CASSLVAGENEQFF